Each of the 30 T cell receptor beta chains below was sequenced from the same sample in a study of T cells in narcolepsy. Method: immunoSEQ multiplex PCR; TCRdb's copy keeps in-frame clones and lacks some. The sample contains approximately 25,000 clones, about four fifths of which appear only once. Sequencing was done on a sample of memory (CD45RA-) CD4+ T cells from blood. These TCRs come from a human donor in good health.

A few counts support this clone. The chain recombines TRBV28 with TRBJ1-2; 7 bases align to TRBD1. After removal of 6 bases from V and 0 bases from J, the junction contained 1 base not matched to a gene. Germline CDR1 reads MDHEN; CDR2 reads SYDVKM. This CDR3 comprises 13 residues. The DNA of the CDR3 is TGTGCCAGCAGCCAGGGGGCTAACTATGGCTACACCTTC. It encodes CASSQGANYGYTF.

The V call is TRBV25-1, the J call TRBJ1-2; possible D gene TRBD1, 6 bases. The V gene's germline CDR1 is MGHDK and CDR2 SYGVNS. Trimming pared 2 bases from V and 7 bases from J, leaving 11 bases between. The CDR3 totals 13 residues. The CDR3 spells CASSERGRGGYTF. In DNA, the CDR3 is TGTGCCAGCAGTGAACGGGGGCGCGGTGGCTACACCTTC.

The V and J genes are TRBV2 and TRBJ1-1; D not certain. Germline CDR1 and CDR2: SNHLY and FYNNEI. The CDR3 runs 15 residues. The V gene lost 3 bases and the J gene lost 1 base, with 12 bases spanning the gap. Here the CDR3 reads CASSESGLSNTEAFF. In DNA form, the CDR3 reads TGTGCCAGCAGTGAGAGTGGACTGTCGAACACTGAAGCTTTCTTT.

This chain links TRBV7-6 with TRBJ2-1; D not certain. The germline V and J ends were trimmed by 5 bases and 6 bases, with 14 bases remaining between them. Germline assignment: CDR1 SGHVS and CDR2 FNYEAQ. The CDR3 length is 14 residues. DNA for the CDR3: TGTGCCAGCAGCCCCATCTCAAGTGGCAATGAGCAGTTCTTC. It translates to CASSPISSGNEQFF.

V usage is TRBV10-3 and J usage is TRBJ2-5, with 9 bases identical to TRBD2. The V gene's germline CDR1 is ENHRY and CDR2 SYGVKD. The V gene end was trimmed by 10 bases and the J gene end by 6 bases; junction bases not matched to a gene: 9. CDR3 length: 13 amino acids. This CDR3 reads CATRGSGGQTQYF. DNA of the CDR3: TGTGCCACGCGGGGTAGCGGGGGACAGACCCAGTACTTC.

This chain uses TRBV5-1 with TRBJ2-3, with a possible D match to TRBD2 (5 bases). The CDR3 loop spans 15 amino acids. CDR1 and CDR2 from the germline V gene are SGHRS and YFSETQ. Trimming removed 2 bases from V and 0 bases from J, with 10 bases in between. This CDR3 reads CASSLTRTSTDTQYF. CDR3 coding DNA: TGCGCCAGCAGCTTAACAAGGACTAGCACAGATACGCAGTATTTT.

The rearrangement joins TRBV9 to TRBJ1-2; 7 bases are a match to TRBD1. CDR1 and CDR2 from the germline V gene are SGDLS and YYNGEE. The V gene end was trimmed by 6 bases and the J gene end by 1 base; junction bases not matched to a gene: 6. CDR3 length: 14 amino acids. The CDR3 DNA follows: TGTGCCAGCACGGAGGCAGGGGGTAACTATGGCTACACCTTC. The encoded protein is CASTEAGGNYGYTF.

This clone has a handful of counts. The chain couples TRBV28 to TRBJ1-1, with D perhaps TRBD1 (5 bases). CDR1 MDHEN and CDR2 SYDVKM come from the germline V gene. V dropped 3 bases and J dropped 10 bases, with 9 bases sitting between them. This CDR3 has 11 amino acids. The CDR3 loop reads CASSFQGVAFF. In nucleotides, the CDR3 is TGTGCCAGCAGTTTCCAGGGAGTAGCTTTCTTT.

The chain recombines TRBV28 with TRBJ1-2; D gene unclear. Trimming took 5 bases from V and 1 from J, leaving 11 bases between them. Germline CDR1 reads MDHEN; CDR2 reads SYDVKM. The CDR3 extends over 14 amino acids. CDR3 residues: CASSPTLINYGYTF. CDR3 DNA sequence: TGTGCCAGCAGTCCAACACTTATTAACTATGGCTACACCTTC.

This clone was seen a few times. This chain connects TRBV2 to TRBJ1-5; D gene ambiguous. V lost 6 bases and J lost 2, with 8 bases in between. Germline V gives CDR1 SNHLY, CDR2 FYNNEI. The CDR3 spans 13 residues. CDR3 loop: CASSNDGNQPQHF. CDR3 nucleotides: TGTGCCAGCAGCAACGATGGCAATCAGCCCCAGCATTTT.

This clone was seen a single time. The chain uses TRBV7-2 and TRBJ1-6; D is possibly TRBD1 (5 bases). The CDR3 length is 12 residues. The V gene lost 9 bases and the J gene lost 14 bases, with 17 bases spanning the gap. Germline loops: CDR1 SGHTA, CDR2 FQGNSA. The chain's CDR3 is CASNIPPGALHF. CDR3 nucleotide sequence: TGTGCCAGTAATATTCCGCCGGGGGCCCTCCACTTT. The entire variable domain, with the rest obtained from reference TRBV7-2 and TRBJ1-6, is as follows: GAGVSQSPSNKVTEKGKDVELRCDPISGHTALYWYRQSLGQGLEFLIYFQGNSAPDKSGLPSDRFSAERTGGSVSTLTIQRTQQEDSAVYLCASNIPPGALHFGNGTRLTVT.

Comment on this clone: This specimen includes other DNA sequences encoding the same CDR3. The gene calls are TRBV7-9 and TRBJ1-6; D is uncertain. The CDR3 consists of 16 residues. Germline V gene data show CDR1 as SEHNR and CDR2 as FQNEAQ (reference sequence). V lost 1 base and J 4 bases, leaving 11 bases between the germline ends. Here the CDR3 DNA reads TGTGCCAGCAGCTTAGGACAAGGCTTTTATAATTCACCCCTCCACTTT. As protein: CASSLGQGFYNSPLHF.

This chain joins TRBV5-5 and TRBJ1-4; D is possibly TRBD1 (6 bases). Trimming cost V 0 bases and J 4 bases, with 10 bases left between them. Germline V gene sequence: CDR1 SGHKS, CDR2 YYEKEE (reference sequence). The CDR3 is made up of 15 amino acids. The CDR3 DNA sequence: TGTGCCAGCAGCTTGGTCTACAGGGATAATGAAAAACTGTTTTTT. Translating it yields CASSLVYRDNEKLFF.

The V and J genes are TRBV19 and TRBJ1-2, with 8 bases matching TRBD1. Germline assignment: CDR1 LNHDA and CDR2 SQIVND (reference sequence). Trimming at V came to 6 bases and at J to 7 bases, leaving 10 bases not matched to a gene. The CDR3 totals 14 residues. CDR3 amino acids: CASSPTGTGFGYTF. In nucleotides, the CDR3 is TGTGCCAGTAGCCCCACCGGGACAGGTTTTGGCTACACCTTC.

The chain has TRBV7-2 and TRBJ2-5; D is unclear. Trimming pared 2 bases from V and 5 bases from J, leaving 6 bases between. Germline values: CDR1 SGHTA, CDR2 FQGNSA. The CDR3 has 12 amino acids. Here the CDR3 reads CASSLTLETQYF. DNA of the CDR3: TGTGCCAGCAGCTTAACCCTTGAGACCCAGTACTTC.

The rearrangement uses TRBV7-2 and TRBJ2-3; D uncertain. V was cut by 6 bases and J by 2 bases, with 6 bases left in between. Germline-derived CDR1 and CDR2 are SGHTA and FQGNSA. The CDR3 is 12 residues long. CDR3 coding DNA: TGTGCCAGCAGGGCGGACACAGATACGCAGTATTTT. It is translated as CASRADTDTQYF.

As for this clone: The same CDR3 is also encoded by other DNA sequences in this sample. The rearrangement uses TRBV7-3 and TRBJ2-3, with 9 positions matching TRBD2. With 0 bases clipped from V and 2 bases from J, the junction kept 9 bases outside the gene matches. Germline V gene lookup returns CDR1 SGHTA and CDR2 FQGTGA. CDR3 size: 18 residues. Written as DNA, the CDR3 is TGTGCCAGCAGCTTAACTAGCGGGGGATCGGGGACCACAGATACGCAGTATTTT. Its protein is CASSLTSGGSGTTDTQYF. Looking up the rest from reference TRBV7-3 and TRBJ2-3 gives the full variable domain: GAGVSQTPSNKVTEKGKYVELRCDPISGHTALYWYRQSLGQGPEFLIYFQGTGAADDSGLPNDRFFAVRPEGSVSTLKIQRTERGDSAVYLCASSLTSGGSGTTDTQYFGPGTRLTVL.

V gene TRBV4-2 combines with J gene TRBJ2-2, with 8 nucleotides matching TRBD2. The V segment lost 6 bases and the J segment 1 base; nucleotides outside the gene matches: 13. CDR3 size: 18 residues. Germline values: CDR1 LGHNA, CDR2 YNFKEQ. The CDR3 reads CASRLTSGLRGNTGELFF. Here the CDR3 DNA reads TGTGCCAGCAGACTTACTAGCGGTTTGCGGGGGAACACCGGGGAGCTGTTTTTT.

This clone has a single count. V usage is TRBV30 and J usage is TRBJ2-7; perhaps TRBD2 as D (5 bases). The CDR3 is 12 residues long. Germline values: CDR1 GTSNPN, CDR2 SVGIG (reference sequence). V lost 3 bases, J lost 2 bases, and 8 bases lay in between. Here the CDR3 reads CAWRKRAYEQYF. The CDR3 region has the DNA TGTGCCTGGAGGAAGAGGGCCTACGAGCAGTACTTC.

DNA for the CDR3: TGTGCCAGCAGCTTGGACCCCTTGTTCGAGCAGTACTTC. Amino acids: CASSLDPLFEQYF. V is TRBV5-4 and J is TRBJ2-7; no reliable D call. Trimming removed 0 bases at V and 6 bases at J, with 10 bases between. Per the germline V gene, CDR1 is SGHNT and CDR2 is YYREEE (reference sequence). The CDR3 has 13 residues.

As to this clone: At one end, the junction sequence differs from germline, possibly due to a read error. The genes are TRBV7-7 and TRBJ2-1, with 9 bases fitting TRBD1. CDR1 SSHAT and CDR2 FNYEAQ come from the germline V gene (reference sequence). This CDR3 region has 18 residues. The CDR3, as DNA: TGTGCTAGCAGTCCATTTGTCATTGACAGGGGGAGCTACAATGAGCAGTTCTTC. Translating gives CASSPFVIDRGSYNEQFF.

The chain has TRBV5-1 and TRBJ1-2, with 7 bases identical to TRBD1. CDR3 length equals 19 residues. J was trimmed by 8 bases and V by 0 bases; bases with no gene match: 22. Germline V gene data show CDR1 as SGHRS and CDR2 as YFSETQ. Here the CDR3 reads CASSLESFPGQPLTEGYTF. The CDR3 region has the DNA TGCGCCAGCAGCTTGGAAAGCTTTCCGGGACAGCCTCTAACGGAGGGCTACACCTTC. Complete variable domain (other parts from reference TRBV5-1 and TRBJ1-2): KAGVTQTPRYLIKTRGQQVTLSCSPISGHRSVSWYQQTPGQGLQFLFEYFSETQRNKGNFPGRFSGRQFSNSRSEMNVSTLELGDSALYLCASSLESFPGQPLTEGYTFGSGTRLTVV.

The sample holds a few counts of this clone. The rearrangement uses TRBV11-3 and TRBJ2-3; no reliable D call. V dropped 3 bases and J dropped 4 bases, with 8 bases sitting between them. The CDR3 runs 13 residues. Germline V CDR1 and CDR2: SGHNT, YENEEA. In DNA form, the CDR3 reads TGTGCCAGCAGCTTGGGTAGCCCAGATACGCAGTATTTT. It encodes CASSLGSPDTQYF. The entire variable domain, with the rest obtained from reference TRBV11-3 and TRBJ2-3, is as follows: EAGVVQSPRYKIIEKKQPVAFWCNPISGHNTLYWYLQNLGQGPELLIRYENEEAVDDSQLPKDRFSAERLKGVDSTLKIQPAELGDSAVYLCASSLGSPDTQYFGPGTRLTVL.

This clone has a single count. The J gene is TRBJ1-5, the V gene TRBV7-2; D unresolved. In germline, CDR1 is SGHTA, CDR2 FQGNSA. The length of the CDR3 is 14 residues. Trimming took off 6 bases at V and 0 bases at J, with 9 bases between the two ends. For the CDR3, the DNA is TGTGCCAGCAGACGTACGAATAGCAATCAGCCCCAGCATTTT. Amino acids: CASRRTNSNQPQHF.

The rearrangement links TRBV28 to TRBJ2-1; D remains ambiguous. Germline loops: CDR1 MDHEN, CDR2 SYDVKM. Trimming cost V 7 bases and J 5 bases, with 15 bases left between them. This CDR3 has 14 amino acids. CDR3 sequence: CASKESGLHNEQFF. Written as DNA, the CDR3 is TGTGCCAGCAAGGAGTCGGGCCTTCACAATGAGCAGTTCTTC.

Here the CDR3 DNA reads TGTGCCAGCAGCTTAGCGGGATGGTACGAGCAGTACTTC. This encodes CASSLAGWYEQYF. The chain employs TRBV7-2 and TRBJ2-7; D uncertain. The V end lost 0 bases, the J end lost 4 bases, and 7 bases lay between the germline ends. The CDR3 has 13 residues. Looked up from germline, CDR1 is SGHTA and CDR2 is FQGNSA.

A note on this clone: One end of the junction varies from germline; a read error may be responsible. The rearrangement links TRBV28 to TRBJ1-6; tentatively, D is TRBD1 (5 bases). The germline V gene encodes CDR1 MDHEN and CDR2 SYDVKM. The CDR3 extends over 14 amino acids. The CDR3: CASSLLQVNSPLRF. Written as DNA, the CDR3 is TGTGCCAGCAGTTTATTACAGGTTAATTCACCCCTCCGCTTT.

The chain employs TRBV10-3 and TRBJ1-2, with D perhaps TRBD1 (5 bases). Germline lookup yields CDR1 ENHRY and CDR2 SYGVKD. V was pared by 0 bases and J by 9 bases, with 20 bases between. This CDR3 is built from 16 residues. The CDR3 loop is CAISESVFGGRMSYTF. CDR3 sequence (DNA): TGTGCCATCAGTGAGTCGGTTTTCGGGGGGAGGATGAGCTACACCTTC.

V is TRBV28 and J is TRBJ2-5; weak D call: TRBD1 (5 bases). V was clipped by 4 bases and J by 7 bases, with 7 bases between them. This CDR3 has 11 residues. Germline V CDR1 and CDR2: MDHEN, SYDVKM. CDR3: CASSSQGTQYF. CDR3 bases: TGTGCCAGCAGTTCGCAGGGGACCCAGTACTTC.

The genes are TRBV18 and TRBJ2-7; D uncertain. CDR1 and CDR2 (germline): KGHSH, LQKENI. The CDR3 covers 13 residues. The V end was cut by 3 bases, the J end by 7 bases, with 13 bases between. The CDR3, as DNA: TGTGCCAGCTCACCCGGACCTCATAGGGAGCAGTACTTC. This codes for CASSPGPHREQYF.